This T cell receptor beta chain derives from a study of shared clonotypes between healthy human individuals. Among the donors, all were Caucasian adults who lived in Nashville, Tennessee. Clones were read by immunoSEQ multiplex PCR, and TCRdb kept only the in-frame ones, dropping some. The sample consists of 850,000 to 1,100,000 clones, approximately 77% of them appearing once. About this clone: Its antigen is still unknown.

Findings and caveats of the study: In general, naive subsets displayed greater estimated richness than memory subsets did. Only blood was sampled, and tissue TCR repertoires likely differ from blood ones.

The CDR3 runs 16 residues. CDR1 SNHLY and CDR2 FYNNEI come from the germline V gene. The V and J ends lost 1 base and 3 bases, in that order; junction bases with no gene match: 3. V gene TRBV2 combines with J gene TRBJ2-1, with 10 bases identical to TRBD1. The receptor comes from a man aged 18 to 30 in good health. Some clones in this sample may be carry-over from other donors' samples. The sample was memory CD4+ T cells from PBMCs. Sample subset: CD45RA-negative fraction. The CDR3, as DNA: TGTGCCAGCAGTGAAGTGTGGGACAGGGGCTACAATGAGCAGTTCTTC. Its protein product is CASSEVWDRGYNEQFF.